Each of the 22 T cell receptor beta chains below was sequenced from the same sample in a study of memory CD8 T cells in hepatitis C reinfection. Stated time point: late/post reinfection, 12 to 24 weeks after detection. TCR sequencing was done directly ex vivo on sorted cells, without expansion in vitro. Clones were read by immunoSEQ multiplex PCR, and TCRdb kept only the in-frame ones, dropping some. The table includes approximately 46,000 clones, 75% to 90% detected once. Sequenced material: naive CD8+ T cells sorted from blood. These receptors were collected from a man between 18 and 35 years old with hepatitis C virus infection.

This sequence joins TRBV7-9 and TRBJ2-5, with 12 positions matching TRBD1. There are 16 residues in the CDR3. J was trimmed by 5 bases and V by 1 base; bases with no gene match: 5. Germline loops: CDR1 SEHNR, CDR2 FQNEAQ (reference sequence). The CDR3 bases are TGTGCCAGCAGCTTAGTGGTCGGGACAGGGGGCGAGACCCAGTACTTC. Translated: CASSLVVGTGGETQYF.

This chain connects TRBV6-5 to TRBJ2-1, with 7 bases that match TRBD1. Germline CDR1 MNHEY, CDR2 SVGAGI. V was clipped by 4 bases and J by 0 bases; unmatched bases: 3. CDR3 size: 15 residues. CDR3 DNA: TGTGCCAGCAGTTGGGACAGCAGCTCCTACAATGAGCAGTTCTTC. This sequence encodes CASSWDSSSYNEQFF.

The chain's CDR3 is CASSEWEGRGYGYTF. CDR3 nucleotide sequence: TGTGCCAGCAGCGAGTGGGAGGGCCGTGGCTATGGCTACACCTTC. The J gene is TRBJ1-2, the V gene TRBV6-1; D gene unclear. V lost 6 bases to trimming and J lost 4 bases, with 18 bases between them. Germline-derived CDR1 and CDR2 are MNHNS and SASEGT. The CDR3 consists of 15 residues.

The V and J genes are TRBV6-5 and TRBJ2-7; 11 bases fit TRBD2. The germline V gene encodes CDR1 MNHEY and CDR2 SVGAGI. The V and J ends lost 5 bases and 4 bases, in that order; junction bases with no gene match: 4. CDR3 length equals 14 residues. CDR3 sequence: CASSPTSGGYEQYV. The CDR3, as DNA: TGTGCCAGCAGTCCAACTAGCGGGGGTTACGAGCAGTACGTC.

This chain joins TRBV29-1 and TRBJ2-2; the D gene is possibly TRBD1 (6 bases). The CDR3 covers 14 residues. Germline V gene data show CDR1 as SQVTM and CDR2 as ANQGSEA. CDR3 sequence reads: CSALAGANTGELFF. In DNA, the CDR3 is TGCAGTGCCTTGGCAGGGGCTAACACCGGGGAGCTGTTTTTT.

For the CDR3, the DNA is TGTGCCACCAGCAGAGACAGGGGGAGCAATCAGCCCCAGCATTTT. Protein: CATSRDRGSNQPQHF. The V call is TRBV15, the J call TRBJ1-5; 7 bases match TRBD1. The junction had 0 bases not matched to a gene; V was cut back by 0 bases and J by 1 base. Germline lookup yields CDR1 LNHNV and CDR2 YYDKDF (reference sequence). The CDR3 consists of 15 residues.

V usage is TRBV28 and J usage is TRBJ2-7; 11 nucleotides match TRBD1. CDR3 length equals 15 residues. Trimming took 6 bases from V and 5 from J; bases not matched to a gene: 9. CDR1 and CDR2 (germline): MDHEN, SYDVKM. Here the CDR3 reads CASRPPGQGAHEQYF. DNA for the CDR3: TGTGCCAGCAGACCCCCTGGACAGGGGGCACACGAGCAGTACTTC.

The rearrangement links TRBV5-5 to TRBJ2-7; D perhaps matches TRBD1 (7 bases). Between the trimmed V and J ends, which lost 0 bases and 4 bases, there was a span of 14 bases. Germline V lookup: CDR1 SGHKS, CDR2 YYEKEE (reference sequence). CDR3 length: 15 amino acids. The CDR3 DNA is TGTGCCAGCAGCTTGGGGTTTGCAGGGGGGTACGAGCAGTACGTC. Its protein is CASSLGFAGGYEQYV.

The chain combines TRBV15 with TRBJ1-1; D is unresolved. This CDR3 has 14 residues. V was pared by 9 bases and J by 0 bases, with 14 bases between. CDR1 is LNHNV, CDR2 YYDKDF, per germline (reference sequence). CDR3 sequence reads: CATTTRDLNTEAFF. The CDR3 DNA reads TGTGCCACTACCACGAGAGATCTGAACACTGAAGCTTTCTTT.

In its sample, this clone was seen once. V gene TRBV5-4 combines with J gene TRBJ1-6; a possible D gene is TRBD1 (5 bases). The CDR3 covers 14 residues. CDR1 and CDR2 from the germline V gene are SGHNT and YYREEE (reference sequence). V lost 2 bases and J 7 bases, leaving 10 bases between the germline ends. In nucleotides, the CDR3 is TGTGCCAGCAGCTTCCAGGGAGGGAATTCACCCCTCCACTTT. It codes for CASSFQGGNSPLHF.

The V and J genes are TRBV7-9 and TRBJ2-7; TRBD2 might be the D (6 bases). Trimming cost V 1 base and J 3 bases, with 16 bases left between them. The CDR3 totals 16 residues. Germline V gene data show CDR1 as SEHNR and CDR2 as FQNEAQ (reference sequence). The CDR3 DNA reads TGTGCCAGCAGCTTAGGTCTGCGTTTGGGGGGCTACGAGCAGTACTTC. Its protein is CASSLGLRLGGYEQYF.

V is TRBV7-9 and J is TRBJ2-2; the match to TRBD1 covers 10 bases. The germline gives CDR1 SEHNR, CDR2 FQNEAQ (reference sequence). V lost 4 bases and J lost 2; bases outside the gene matches: 4. This CDR3 is built from 16 residues. This CDR3 reads CASSSMTGGNTGELFF. The CDR3 nucleotides are TGTGCCAGCAGCTCTATGACAGGGGGCAACACCGGGGAGCTGTTTTTT.

In DNA, the CDR3 is TGTGCCAGCAGCACGGGACAGGGTATCTCTGGAAACACCATATATTTT. Protein: CASSTGQGISGNTIYF. This chain joins TRBV7-9 and TRBJ1-3, with 9 bases identical to TRBD1. This CDR3 comprises 16 residues. Trimming took 5 bases from V and 0 from J; bases not matched to a gene: 5. CDR1 is SEHNR and CDR2 is FQNEAQ in the germline V gene (reference sequence).

V usage is TRBV5-1 and J usage is TRBJ1-1, with 7 positions matching TRBD1. This CDR3 has 14 amino acids. In germline, CDR1 is SGHRS, CDR2 YFSETQ. V shed 4 bases, J shed 2 bases, and the junction held 5 bases outside the gene matches. CDR3 nucleotides: TGCGCCAGCAGCCTAGGACAGGCAAACACTGAAGCTTTCTTT. Its protein is CASSLGQANTEAFF. Variable domain in full (rest from reference TRBV5-1 and TRBJ1-1): KAGVTQTPRYLIKTRGQQVTLSCSPISGHRSVSWYQQTPGQGLQFLFEYFSETQRNKGNFPGRFSGRQFSNSRSEMNVSTLELGDSALYLCASSLGQANTEAFFGQGTRLTVV.

J is TRBJ2-3 and V is TRBV13; 13 nucleotides agree with TRBD2. The V and J ends lost 5 bases and 2 bases, in that order; junction bases with no gene match: 4. In germline, CDR1 is PRHDT, CDR2 FYEKMQ (reference sequence). CDR3 length: 16 residues. Written as DNA, the CDR3 is TGTGCCAGCAGCACGGGACTAGCGGGGACCACAGATACGCAGTATTTT. Its protein product is CASSTGLAGTTDTQYF. Supplemented by reference TRBV13 and TRBJ2-3, the full variable domain reads AAGVIQSPRHLIKEKRETATLKCYPIPRHDTVYWYQQGPGQDPQFLISFYEKMQSDKGSIPDRFSAQQFSDYHSELNMSSLELGDSALYFCASSTGLAGTTDTQYFGPGTRLTVL.

In regard to this clone: The identical CDR3 is also encoded by other nucleotide sequences in the sample. The chain combines TRBV15 with TRBJ2-3; TRBD2 agrees at 9 bases. The CDR3 runs to 15 residues. Germline lookup yields CDR1 LNHNV and CDR2 YYDKDF (reference sequence). Trimming removed 9 bases from V and 4 bases from J; junction bases left unmatched: 11. The CDR3 here is CATDAGGVYADTQYF. The CDR3 coding sequence is TGTGCCACTGACGCGGGAGGGGTGTATGCAGATACGCAGTATTTT.

The rearrangement uses TRBV7-9 and TRBJ1-6; D is perhaps TRBD1 (5 bases). Germline values: CDR1 SEHNR, CDR2 FQNEAQ (reference sequence). Trimming left V 1 base short and J 10 bases short, with 11 bases between. CDR3 length: 14 amino acids. CDR3 in DNA: TGTGCCAGCAGCTTAGTGACGGGGGACTCACCCCTCCACTTT. Its translation: CASSLVTGDSPLHF. The full variable domain, with the rest looked up from reference TRBV7-9 and TRBJ1-6, is DTGVSQNPRHKITKRGQNVTFRCDPISEHNRLYWYRQTLGQGPEFLTYFQNEAQLEKSRLLSDRFSAERPKGSFSTLEIQRTEQGDSAMYLCASSLVTGDSPLHFGNGTRLTVT.

V gene TRBV7-9 combines with J gene TRBJ2-1; tentative D call: TRBD2 (5 bases). Per germline, CDR1 SEHNR and CDR2 FQNEAQ (reference sequence). The CDR3 runs 15 residues. Trimming stripped 5 bases from V and 1 base from J, with 12 bases between. This CDR3 reads CASSHDGVSYNEQFF. CDR3 sequence (DNA): TGTGCCAGCAGCCACGACGGGGTTTCCTACAATGAGCAGTTCTTC.

The V and J genes are TRBV27 and TRBJ1-2, with TRBD1 identical over 8 bases. V lost 0 bases, J lost 4 bases, and 10 bases stayed unmatched. Germline lookup yields CDR1 MNHEY and CDR2 SMNVEV (reference sequence). This CDR3 has 17 residues. The CDR3 DNA sequence: TGTGCCAGCAGTTTATCGGTTGGGGACAGGAGTCCCTATGGCTACACCTTC. Its protein product is CASSLSVGDRSPYGYTF.

The chain is built from TRBV5-5 and TRBJ2-7; TRBD2 might be the D (6 bases). The V gene lost 4 bases and the J gene lost 6 bases, with 11 bases spanning the gap. The CDR3 totals 12 residues. Germline assignment: CDR1 SGHKS and CDR2 YYEKEE (reference sequence). CDR3 in amino acids: CASSRGGAEQYF. CDR3 DNA sequence: TGTGCCAGCAGCCGCGGAGGGGCCGAGCAGTACTTC.

This clone appeared a single time. CDR3 loop: CASSQDPGATNEKLFF. The CDR3 nucleotides read TGCGCCAGCAGCCAAGACCCGGGGGCAACTAATGAAAAACTGTTTTTT. The chain uses TRBV4-1 and TRBJ1-4; D possibly corresponds to TRBD1 (5 bases). This CDR3 comprises 16 residues. Germline loops: CDR1 MGHRA, CDR2 YSYEKL. Between the trimmed V and J ends, which lost 0 bases and 0 bases, there was a span of 8 bases.

The J gene is TRBJ1-1, the V gene TRBV7-9, with D maybe TRBD1 (6 bases). The CDR3 covers 15 residues. CDR1 is SEHNR, CDR2 FQNEAQ, per germline (reference sequence). The ends were cut back, 5 bases at V and 0 bases at J, with 13 bases in the middle. CDR3 protein: CASSPRGGLNTEAFF. CDR3 bases: TGTGCCAGCAGCCCTCGAGGGGGACTGAACACTGAAGCTTTCTTT.